One T cell receptor (beta chain) is described in this entry. Its antigen is currently unknown. Germline V lookup: CDR1 SEHNR, CDR2 FQNEAQ (reference sequence). After removal of 4 bases from V and 0 bases from J, the junction contained 10 bases not matched to a gene. The length of the CDR3 is 18 residues. Repertoires were generated with immunoSEQ multiplex PCR, while TCRdb's copy carries only in-frame clones and drops some. The sample contains around 45,000 clones, roughly 91% of which appear only once. The sample belongs to a study of graft-versus-host responses after intestinal transplantation. Study outcomes and limitations: Early post-transplant falls in HvG clones accompanied the peak levels of circulating GvH clones. Among recipient marrow samples, GvH clones were found; some appeared first in ileum or blood.

The gene calls are TRBV7-9 and TRBJ2-3; TRBD2 matches 10 bases. Material: unstimulated CD4+ T cells sorted from spleen or lymph node cells, obtained before transplant. This sequence originates from a human donor who was the organ donor for an intestinal transplant. The CDR3 sequence is CASSSRGAGGLSTDTQYF. CDR3 DNA sequence: TGTGCCAGCAGCTCCCGGGGAGCGGGAGGGCTCAGCACAGATACGCAGTATTTT. Combining the CDR3 with reference TRBV7-9 and TRBJ2-3 gives the whole variable domain DTGVSQNPRHKITKRGQNVTFRCDPISEHNRLYWYRQTLGQGPEFLTYFQNEAQLEKSRLLSDRFSAERPKGSFSTLEIQRTEQGDSAMYLCASSSRGAGGLSTDTQYFGPGTRLTVL.